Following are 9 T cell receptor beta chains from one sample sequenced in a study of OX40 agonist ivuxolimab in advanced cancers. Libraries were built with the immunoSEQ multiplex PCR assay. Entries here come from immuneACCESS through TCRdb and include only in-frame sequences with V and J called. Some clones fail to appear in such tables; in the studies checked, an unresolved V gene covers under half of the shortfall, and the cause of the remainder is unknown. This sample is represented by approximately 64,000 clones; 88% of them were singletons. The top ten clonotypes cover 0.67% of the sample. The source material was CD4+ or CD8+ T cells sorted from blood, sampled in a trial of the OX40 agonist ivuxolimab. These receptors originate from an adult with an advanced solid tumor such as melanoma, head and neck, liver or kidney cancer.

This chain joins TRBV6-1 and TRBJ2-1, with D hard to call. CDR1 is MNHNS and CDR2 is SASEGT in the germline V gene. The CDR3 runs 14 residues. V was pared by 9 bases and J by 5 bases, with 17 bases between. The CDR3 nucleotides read TGTGCCAGTTTTGGGCCAATCTCGGACAATGAGCAGTTCTTC. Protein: CASFGPISDNEQFF.

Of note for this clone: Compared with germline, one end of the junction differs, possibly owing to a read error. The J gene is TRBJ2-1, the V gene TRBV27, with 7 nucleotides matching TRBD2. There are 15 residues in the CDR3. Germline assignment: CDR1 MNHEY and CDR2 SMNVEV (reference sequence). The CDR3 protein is CASCFGEGGYNEQFF. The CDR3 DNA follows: TGTGCCAGCTGTTTTGGGGAGGGAGGGTACAATGAGCAGTTCTTC.

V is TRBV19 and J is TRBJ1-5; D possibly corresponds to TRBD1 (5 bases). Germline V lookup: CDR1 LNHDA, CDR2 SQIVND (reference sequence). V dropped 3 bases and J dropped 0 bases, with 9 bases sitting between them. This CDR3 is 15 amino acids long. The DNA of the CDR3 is TGTGCCAGTAGTATTGGACACGCTAGCAATCAGCCCCAGCATTTT. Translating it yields CASSIGHASNQPQHF.

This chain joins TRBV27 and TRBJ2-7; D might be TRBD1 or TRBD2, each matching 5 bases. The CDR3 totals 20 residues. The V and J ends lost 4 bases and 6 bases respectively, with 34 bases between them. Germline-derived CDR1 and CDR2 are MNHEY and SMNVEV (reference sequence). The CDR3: CASSSAPQPRGEGIVLEQYF. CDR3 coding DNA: TGTGCCAGCAGTTCGGCCCCCCAACCAAGGGGAGAAGGAATCGTACTCGAGCAGTACTTC.

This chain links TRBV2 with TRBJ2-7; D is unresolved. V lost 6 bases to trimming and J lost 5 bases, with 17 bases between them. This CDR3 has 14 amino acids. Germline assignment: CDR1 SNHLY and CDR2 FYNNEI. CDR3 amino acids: CASSYRRVPHEQYF. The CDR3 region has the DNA TGTGCCAGCAGCTACCGACGGGTCCCCCACGAGCAGTACTTC.

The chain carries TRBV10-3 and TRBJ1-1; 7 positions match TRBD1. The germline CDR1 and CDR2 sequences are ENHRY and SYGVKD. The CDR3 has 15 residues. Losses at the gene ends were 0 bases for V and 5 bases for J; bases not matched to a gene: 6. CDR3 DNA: TGTGCCATCAGTGAGTCAGGGGGCGCATGGACTGAAGCTTTCTTT. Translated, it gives CAISESGGAWTEAFF.

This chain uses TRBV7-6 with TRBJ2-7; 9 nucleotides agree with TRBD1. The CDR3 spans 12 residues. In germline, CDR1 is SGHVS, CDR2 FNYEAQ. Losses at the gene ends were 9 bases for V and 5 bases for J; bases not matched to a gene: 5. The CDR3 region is CASGTGSNEQYF. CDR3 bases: TGTGCCAGTGGGACAGGGTCTAACGAGCAGTACTTC.

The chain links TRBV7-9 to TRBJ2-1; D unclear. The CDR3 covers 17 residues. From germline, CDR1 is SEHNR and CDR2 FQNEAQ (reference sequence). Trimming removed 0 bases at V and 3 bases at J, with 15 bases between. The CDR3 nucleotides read TGTGCCAGCAGCTTAGCTGGGCTTCGTGGGTACTACAATGAGCAGTTCTTC. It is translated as CASSLAGLRGYYNEQFF.

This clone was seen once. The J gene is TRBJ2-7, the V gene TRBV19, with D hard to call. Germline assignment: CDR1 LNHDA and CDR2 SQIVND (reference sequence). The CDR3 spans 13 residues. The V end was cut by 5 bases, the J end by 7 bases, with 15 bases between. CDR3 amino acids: CASSVGPMGEQYF. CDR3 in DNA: TGTGCCAGTAGTGTAGGTCCCATGGGGGAGCAGTACTTC.